This TCR beta chain comes out of a study of identical twins (dated by TCRdb to between 2015 and 2016). Study-level background: TCR alpha and beta repertoires from monozygotic twins, unrelated adults of various ages and cord blood were deep-sequenced to test whether fetal clonotypes persist. To rule out contamination, the twin experiments were replicated at different times with different library preparation protocols.

Broader findings and caveats from the paper: Compared with coincidental sharing between unrelated individuals, out-of-frame TCR alpha sequences shared between twins showed an excess of sequences with low generation probability. Out-of-frame TCR alpha sharing in monozygotic twins was systematically underestimated by recombination models, whereas sharing between unrelated individuals was in agreement with the recombination models. The excess sharing between twins in beta out-of-frame sequences was weaker because fewer shared sequences reduced the signal-to-noise ratio. Because the same donors could not be followed over many years, the conclusions depended on cross-sectional statistical analysis. Zero-insertion analyses could be partly confounded by invariant T cells such as MAIT and iNKT, though diverse VJ usage argued against such confounding for most clonotypes. Fewer insertions were carried by abundant cord blood beta clonotypes, a similar but weaker trend appeared in young adult naive repertoires, and no such trend appeared in memory repertoires.

Library creation used 5' RACE. Sequencing was carried out with an Illumina HiSeq 2000. Template switching added a universal primer binding site, and the final cDNA carried a unique molecular identifier that allowed TCR cDNA molecules to be counted accurately. Specific primers in the conserved constant-segment region were used to synthesize first-strand cDNA for the TCR alpha and beta chains. To control for contamination, each cDNA library was double barcoded with a SMART-Mk sample barcode plus Illumina barcodes. TruSeq adapter sequences and Illumina sample barcodes were added in two successive PCR steps. The Illumina HiSeq platform was used with custom primers to sequence TCR alpha and beta cDNA libraries. In the authors' own workflow: Unique molecular identifiers were extracted from raw reads with MiGEC, and CDR3 positions were determined with MiXCR. For each individual, recombination models were inferred using an EM algorithm with the repgenHMM and IGoR tools. The analysis of shared clonotypes was done with the tcR package in R, with sharing normalized by the product of cloneset sizes. Out-of-frame nonproductive sequences were analyzed to study raw recombination free of thymic and clonal selection effects. TCRdb ran its own pipeline on the public reads, namely fastp trimming at Q25 and MiXCR clone calling, and kept in-frame beta chains. Rows merge per CDR3 protein into single entries with the most common DNA and genes. What appears here as the V and J calls and clone size reflects TCRdb's work, not the paper's. The sample table contains approximately 220,000 distinct CDR3 sequences; only one count was recorded for more than 6.5% of them. Of the sample, about 2% is held by the ten largest clones.

This clonotype appeared a few times. The antigen this receptor binds is unknown. Base qualities are missing; no much larger clone stands one base away. All donors were healthy Caucasians. The twin cohort comprised three pairs of female monozygotic twins, all aged about 18 to 30 years. Miltenyi CD45RO+ enrichment and human naive T-cell isolation kits were used to isolate memory (CD45RO+) and naive T cells from PBMC. Per the germline V gene, MNHNS is the CDR1 and SASEGT is the CDR2. Taken from cysteine to phenylalanine, the CDR3 has 13 residues. Only CDR3 DNA remains: 39 bases, in frame from the first base. V loses 6 bases of germline sequence and J loses 5 bases, and the interval between the two ends is 13 bases. These data were also filed under a second study, of yellow fever vaccine responses in identical twins. The second study reports: According to the authors, in identical twins the way T cells responded to vaccination appeared partly convergent and partly personalized. In identical twins, the study followed T cell clones that responded to the vaccine with precision.

The receptor was derived from a woman aged 18 to 35 in good health. The specimen sequenced was memory (CD45RO+) T cells sorted from blood. What the cell subset or site label conveys for this sample: CD45RO+ enriched T cells. The chain is made from TRBV6-1 and TRBJ1-1, with the D segment identity uncertain. The CDR3 protein is CASRPTLVTEAFF. The nucleotides are TGTGCCAGCAGACCCACTTTGGTTACTGAAGCTTTCTTT.